This T cell receptor (beta chain) stems from a study of Ad26.COV2.S vaccination and SARS-CoV-2 variants. General observations from the study: In TCR breadth and depth analyses, total T cell responses may have been underestimated.

This clone was detected only a few times. Its antigen is as yet unknown. The protocol was immunoSEQ multiplex PCR, while the TCRdb copy is restricted to in-frame clones and leaves out a portion. The table has 350,000 to 500,000 clones, 80% to 95% seen once; the top ten hold more than 3.5%. Treatment noted: approximately 18 received Ad26.COV2.S at low or high dose, single or two shots; 5 received placebo; per-sample allocation not given. The samples date from day 63 after the first vaccine or placebo injection. The sequence was collected from a person aged 18-65 years who received the Ad26.COV2.S COVID-19 vaccine or a placebo. The specimen comprised peripheral blood, sampled in a trial of Ad26.COV2.S vaccine versus placebo.

CDR3 in amino acids: CASSYTGLDGANVLTF. Written as DNA, the CDR3 is TGTGCCAGCAGTTATACCGGACTAGATGGGGCCAACGTCCTGACTTTC. The gene calls are TRBV6-2 or TRBV6-3 and TRBJ2-6; 7 bases agree with TRBD2. CDR3 length equals 16 residues. Looked up from germline, CDR1 is MNHEY and CDR2 is SVGEGT. The V segment lost 3 bases and the J segment 3 bases; nucleotides outside the gene matches: 5.